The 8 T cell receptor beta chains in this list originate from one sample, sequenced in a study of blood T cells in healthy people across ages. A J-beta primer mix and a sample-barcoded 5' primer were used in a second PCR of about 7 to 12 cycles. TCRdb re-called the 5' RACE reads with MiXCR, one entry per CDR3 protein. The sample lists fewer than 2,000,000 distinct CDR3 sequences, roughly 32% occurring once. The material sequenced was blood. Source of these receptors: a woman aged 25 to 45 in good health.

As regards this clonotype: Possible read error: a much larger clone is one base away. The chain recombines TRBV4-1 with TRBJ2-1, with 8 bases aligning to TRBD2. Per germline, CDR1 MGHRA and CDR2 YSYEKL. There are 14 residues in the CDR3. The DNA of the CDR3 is TGCGCCGGCAGGGGACTAGAGGGATACAATGAGCAGTTCTTC. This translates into CAGRGLEGYNEQFF.

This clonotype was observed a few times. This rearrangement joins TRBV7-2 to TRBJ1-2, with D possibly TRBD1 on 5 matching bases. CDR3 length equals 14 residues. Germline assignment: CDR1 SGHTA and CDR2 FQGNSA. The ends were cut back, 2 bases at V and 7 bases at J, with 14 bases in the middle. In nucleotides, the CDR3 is TGTGCCAGCAGCTTAAAGGGCAGGGTACTTGGCTACACCTTC. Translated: CASSLKGRVLGYTF.

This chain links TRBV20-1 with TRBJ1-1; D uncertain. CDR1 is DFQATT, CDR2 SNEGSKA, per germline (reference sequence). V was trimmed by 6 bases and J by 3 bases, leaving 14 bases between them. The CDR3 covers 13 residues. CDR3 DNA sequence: TGCAGTGCCACCACGGGTCCCTACACTGAAGCTTTCTTT. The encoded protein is CSATTGPYTEAFF.

CDR3 sequence: CASSLRRLAGGRTYEQYF. CDR3 bases: TGTGCCAGCAGTCTCAGGCGTCTAGCGGGGGGACGGACCTACGAGCAGTACTTC. This sequence joins TRBV5-8 and TRBJ2-7; the match to TRBD2 covers 11 bases. V dropped 5 bases and J dropped 2; count of bases not matched to a gene: 15. Germline CDR1 SGHTS, CDR2 YDEGEE. The CDR3 length is 18 residues. The entire variable domain, with the rest obtained from reference TRBV5-8 and TRBJ2-7, is as follows: EAGVTQSPTHLIKTRGQQATLRCSPISGHTSVYWYQQALGLGLQFLLWYDEGEERNRGNFPPRFSGRQFPNYSSELNVNALELEDSALYLCASSLRRLAGGRTYEQYFGPGTRLTVT.

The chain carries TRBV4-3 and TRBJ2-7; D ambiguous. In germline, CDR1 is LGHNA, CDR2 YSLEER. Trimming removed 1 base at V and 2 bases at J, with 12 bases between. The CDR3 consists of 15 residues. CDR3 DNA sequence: TGCGCCAGCAGCCAAGGCCTTGGGGAAGCCTACGAGCAGTACTTC. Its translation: CASSQGLGEAYEQYF.

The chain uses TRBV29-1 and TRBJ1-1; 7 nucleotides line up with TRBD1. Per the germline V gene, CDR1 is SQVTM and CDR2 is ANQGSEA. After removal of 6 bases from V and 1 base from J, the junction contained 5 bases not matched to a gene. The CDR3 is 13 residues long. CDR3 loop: CSVGQTGNTEAFF. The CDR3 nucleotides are TGCAGCGTGGGACAGACAGGGAACACTGAAGCTTTCTTT.

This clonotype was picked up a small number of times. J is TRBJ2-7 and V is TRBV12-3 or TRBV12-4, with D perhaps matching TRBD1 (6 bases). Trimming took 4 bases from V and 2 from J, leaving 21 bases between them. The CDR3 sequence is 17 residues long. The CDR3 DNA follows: TGTGCCAGCAGTTCCGGGACACTTATATATGGTACCTACGAGCAGTACTTC. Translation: CASSSGTLIYGTYEQYF.

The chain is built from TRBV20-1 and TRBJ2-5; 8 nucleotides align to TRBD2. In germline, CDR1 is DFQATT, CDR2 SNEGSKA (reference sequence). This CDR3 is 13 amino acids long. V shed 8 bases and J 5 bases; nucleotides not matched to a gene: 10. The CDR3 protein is CSRGAGGKETQYF. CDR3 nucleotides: TGCAGTAGAGGGGCGGGGGGTAAGGAGACCCAGTACTTC.